The entry below describes one TCR beta chain. Its antigen is unknown. The record originates from a study of OX40 agonist ivuxolimab in advanced cancers. About the research overall: Patients received ivuxolimab, an intravenous treatment, every 2 weeks at 0.01 to 10 mg/kg. Study results and caveats: Relatively little clonal expansion, among the lowest observed, appeared in partial responders at 0.1-3.0 mg/kg. In the 0.1 to 3.0 mg/kg range, CD4+ and CD8+ blood T cells had expanded clonally by week 6. More expanded clones were found, on average, in CD8+ than in CD4+ T cells.

The CDR3 totals 17 residues. V was shortened by 2 bases and J by 0 bases, with 13 bases between the two germline ends. In germline, CDR1 is SGHAT, CDR2 FQNNGV. Here immunoSEQ multiplex PCR was the method, and the copy in TCRdb shows in-frame clones only, minus some. The data show almost 50,000 clones, 88% seen once. Sequenced material: CD4+ or CD8+ T cells sorted from blood, taken in a trial of the OX40 agonist ivuxolimab. The source is an adult with an advanced solid tumor such as melanoma, head and neck, liver or kidney cancer. The gene calls are TRBV11-2 and TRBJ1-4; perhaps TRBD1 as D (5 bases). CDR3 region: CASSLTGGYTTNEKLFF. In DNA, the CDR3 is TGTGCCAGCAGCTTAACCGGGGGATATACAACTAATGAAAAACTGTTTTTT.